This TCR beta chain was captured in a study of cytomegalovirus exposure and HLA in healthy donors. Study summary: About 84% of some 390 genotyped donors fell in the Caucasian-associated ancestry cluster.

PCR involved 60 Vbeta and 13 Jbeta primers. This table comes from immunoSEQ multiplex PCR, and its TCRdb copy is limited to in-frame clones, with some not included. Of 150,000 to 200,000 clones in the sample, around four fifths were seen once. Turning to this clone: What it binds is not known.

General study findings and limits: The majority of TCR sequences were rare, yet some public TCRs appeared in many donors. By a later analysis, the bulk of CMV-associated TCR beta chains appeared HLA-restricted. Common viral pathogens seemed, in a later analysis, to connect with several of the most significant clusters.

The CDR3 extends over 14 amino acids. Germline CDR1 SGHAT, CDR2 FQNNGV. V was cut by 4 bases and J by 3 bases, with 13 bases left in between. J is TRBJ2-7 and V is TRBV11-2; D perhaps matches TRBD1 (6 bases). Sequencing was carried out using PBMCs. The source of this sequence is a woman younger than 45 in good health and CMV-seronegative. The DNA for the CDR3 is TGTGCCAGCAGCTCGATATTACAGGGCTACGAGCAGTACTTC. This sequence encodes CASSSILQGYEQYF. Full variable domain (missing parts from reference TRBV11-2 and TRBJ2-7): EAGVAQSPRYKIIEKRQSVAFWCNPISGHATLYWYQQILGQGPKLLIQFQNNGVVDDSQLPKDRFSAERLKGVDSTLKIQPAKLEDSAVYLCASSSILQGYEQYFGPGTRLTVT.